Reported below is one T cell receptor (beta chain). The antigen is undetermined. Healthy Caucasians from Russia aged roughly 6 to 90 served as donors. Whenever a sample was processed, at least 6 million PBMCs were isolated. This entry comes from a study of blood T cells in healthy people across ages. Findings and limits, study-wide: A roughly linear fall in TCR beta diversity per million T cells was seen with increasing age. CMV status of donors was not determined, possibly confounding expanded clonotype changes.

The germline V and J ends were trimmed by 8 bases and 3 bases, with 22 bases remaining between them. The length of the CDR3 is 17 residues. Germline CDR1 and CDR2: SGHTA and FQGNSA. Together with a sample-barcoded 5' primer, a J-beta primer mix was included in a second PCR lasting roughly 6 to 12 cycles. TCRdb independently ran MiXCR on the 5' RACE reads; one entry per CDR3 protein. The sample contains about 1.1 million distinct CDR3 sequences, 35% to 40% of which appear only once. The chain uses TRBV7-2 and TRBJ1-4, with a tentative D call TRBD1 (6 bases). This clonotype was obtained from a man aged 18 to 29 in good health. The sequencing sample was made of blood. The CDR3 nucleotides are TGTGCCAGCTCGAAGCCCATACAGGGACCGGCTAATGAAAAACTGTTTTTT. Encoded protein: CASSKPIQGPANEKLFF. The whole variable domain, filled in from reference TRBV7-2 and TRBJ1-4, reads GAGVSQSPSNKVTEKGKDVELRCDPISGHTALYWYRQSLGQGLEFLIYFQGNSAPDKSGLPSDRFSAERTGGSVSTLTIQRTQQEDSAVYLCASSKPIQGPANEKLFFGSGTQLSVL.